One sample yielded the 6 T cell receptor beta chains listed below, sequenced in a study of T cells in Graves' hyperthyroidism and ophthalmopathy. The source material, RNA transcripts, was used to amplify TCR beta CDR3 regions. The study used the HTBI primer set for a first-round RT-PCR of the TCR CDR3. One entry per CDR3 protein, called by TCRdb with MiXCR from the multiplex PCR reads. The table has some 700,000 distinct CDR3 sequences, around 15% seen once. The sequenced sample was blood. These receptors were collected from a man aged 50 or older with Graves' hyperthyroidism.

The CDR3 reads CASSKQGTSGNTIYF. The CDR3 nucleotides are TGTGCCAGCAGTAAACAGGGGACCTCTGGAAACACCATATATTTT. This chain uses TRBV6-1 with TRBJ1-3; 7 bases map to TRBD1. The V and J ends lost 5 bases and 0 bases, in that order; junction bases with no gene match: 4. The CDR3 is 15 residues long. The germline gives CDR1 MNHNS, CDR2 SASEGT.

This clonotype has ten or more counts. This rearrangement joins TRBV30 to TRBJ2-2; D uncertain. The ends were cut back, 3 bases at V and 7 bases at J, with 15 bases in the middle. CDR1 and CDR2 (germline): GTSNPN, SVGIG (reference sequence). This CDR3 is 14 amino acids long. CDR3 sequence: CAWRAGYYSGELFF. The CDR3, as DNA: TGTGCCTGGAGGGCCGGTTATTACAGCGGGGAGCTGTTTTTT.

This clonotype was recorded a few times. The chain links TRBV28 to TRBJ1-3; D is ambiguous. This CDR3 comprises 15 residues. CDR1 and CDR2 from the germline V gene are MDHEN and SYDVKM. V dropped 3 bases and J dropped 2 bases, with 11 bases sitting between them. For the CDR3, the DNA is TGTGCCAGCAGTTTGGGGTCGAAGACTGGAAACACCATATATTTT. Translation gives CASSLGSKTGNTIYF.

The table lists this clonotype with many counts. The chain recombines TRBV30 with TRBJ2-5, with a weak D call TRBD1 (5 bases). Germline V gene sequence: CDR1 GTSNPN, CDR2 SVGIG (reference sequence). The V end lost 5 bases, the J end lost 0 bases, and 7 bases lay between the germline ends. CDR3 length: 12 amino acids. The CDR3 bases are TGTGCCTGGCAGGGAAACCAAGAGACCCAGTACTTC. Its protein product is CAWQGNQETQYF.

The chain joins TRBV10-3 to TRBJ1-5; maybe TRBD1 (5 bases). The CDR3 length is 14 residues. The germline gives CDR1 ENHRY, CDR2 SYGVKD. Trimming removed 4 bases at V and 8 bases at J, with 15 bases between. CDR3 DNA: TGTGCCATCAGTGCCGGGACGGCGGGTGAGCCCCAGCATTTT. Its translation is CAISAGTAGEPQHF.

This clonotype turned up a few times. The chain joins TRBV4-3 to TRBJ1-2; D gene uncertain. The germline V gene encodes CDR1 LGHNA and CDR2 YSLEER. V lost 0 bases and J lost 4, with 9 bases in between. There are 14 residues in the CDR3. Written as DNA, the CDR3 is TGCGCCAGCAGCCAAGATGGAAAGGGCTATGGCTACACCTTC. Protein: CASSQDGKGYGYTF.